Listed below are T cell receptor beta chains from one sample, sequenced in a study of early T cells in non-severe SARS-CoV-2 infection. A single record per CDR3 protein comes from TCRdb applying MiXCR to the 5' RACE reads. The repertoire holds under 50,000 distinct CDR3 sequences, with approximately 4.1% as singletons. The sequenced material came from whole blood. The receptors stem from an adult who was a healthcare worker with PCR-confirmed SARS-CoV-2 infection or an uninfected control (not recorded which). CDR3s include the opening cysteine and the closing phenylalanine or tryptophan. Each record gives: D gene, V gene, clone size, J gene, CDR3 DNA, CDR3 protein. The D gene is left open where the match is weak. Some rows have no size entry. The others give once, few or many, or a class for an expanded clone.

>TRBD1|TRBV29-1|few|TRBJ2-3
TGCAGCGTCGGCCAGGGGGCAGATACGCAGTATTTT
CSVGQGADTQYF
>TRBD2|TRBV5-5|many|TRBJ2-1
TGTGCCAGCAGCTACGGGGAGGGCCAAGAGCAGTTCTTC
CASSYGEGQEQFF
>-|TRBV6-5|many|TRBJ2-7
TGTGCCAGCAGTTACCTCGACGAGCAGTACTTC
CASSYLDEQYF
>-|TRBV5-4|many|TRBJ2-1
TGTGCCAGCAGCCCCTGGCTAGGAAGCTCCTACAATGAGCAGTTCTTC
CASSPWLGSSYNEQFF
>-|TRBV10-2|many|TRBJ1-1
TGCGCCAGCAGGAAGTGGGCCAGTGGCCTTGGGGACACTGAAGCTTTCTTT
CASRKWASGLGDTEAFF
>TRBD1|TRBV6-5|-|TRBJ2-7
TGTGCCAGCAGAGAAACAGGGGGCACCTACGAGCAGTACTTC
CASRETGGTYEQYF
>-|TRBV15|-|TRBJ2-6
TGTGCCACCAGCAGAGCCAGCGCTGGGGCCAACGTCCTGACTTTC
CATSRASAGANVLTF
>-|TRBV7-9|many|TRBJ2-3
TGTGCCAGCAGCCTACCCAGTAGCACAGATACGCAGTATTTT
CASSLPSSTDTQYF
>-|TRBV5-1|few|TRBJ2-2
TGCGCCAGCACCCTCACTAGCCTCGGGGAGCTGTTTTTT
CASTLTSLGELFF
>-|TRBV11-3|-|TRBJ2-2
TGTGCCAGCAGCTTCGGCCCAGGCACCGGGGAGCTGTTTTTT
CASSFGPGTGELFF
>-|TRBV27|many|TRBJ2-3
TGTGCCAGCAGTTTGGGGGTCCCAGGGACAGATACGCAGTATTTT
CASSLGVPGTDTQYF
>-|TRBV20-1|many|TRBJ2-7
TGCAGTGCTACGGAGGGGGAAGGCGCCTACGAGCAGTACTTC
CSATEGEGAYEQYF
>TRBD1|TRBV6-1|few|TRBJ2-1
TGTGCCAGCAGTGAAGCGCTTTTCGGGACAGGGAGCAATGAGCAGTTCTTC
CASSEALFGTGSNEQFF
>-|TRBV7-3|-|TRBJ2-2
TGTGCCAGCAGATCGGACTTCTCGAACACCGGGGAGCTGTTTTTT
CASRSDFSNTGELFF
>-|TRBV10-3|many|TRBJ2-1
TGTGCCATCAGTGAGTCATCAAGCTCCTACAATGAGCAGTTCTTC
CAISESSSSYNEQFF
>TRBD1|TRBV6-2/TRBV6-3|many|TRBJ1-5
TGTGCCAGCAGCGCCCGAACAGGGGCAGGCCAGCCCCAGCATTTT
CASSARTGAGQPQHF
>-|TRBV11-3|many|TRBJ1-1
TGTGCCAGCAGCTTAGGACGAGGAAACACTGAAGCTTTCTTT
CASSLGRGNTEAFF
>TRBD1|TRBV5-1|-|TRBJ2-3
TGCGCCAGCAGCCCGACGACAGGGGCCCCCACAGATACGCAGTATTTT
CASSPTTGAPTDTQYF
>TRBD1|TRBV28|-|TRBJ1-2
TGTGCCAGCAGTTTTCCCTCAGGACAGGGTAATGGCTACACCTTC
CASSFPSGQGNGYTF
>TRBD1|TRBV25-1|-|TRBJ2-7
TGTGCCAGCAGTGTAGACAGGGTCTACGAGCAGTACTTC
CASSVDRVYEQYF
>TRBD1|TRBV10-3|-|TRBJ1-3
TGTGCCATCTTCGACAGGGGCTCGCCTGGAAACACCATATATTTT
CAIFDRGSPGNTIYF
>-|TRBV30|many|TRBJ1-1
TGTGCCTGGAGTCGGCCGAACACTGAAGCTTTCTTT
CAWSRPNTEAFF
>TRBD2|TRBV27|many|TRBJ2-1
TGTGCCAGCAGTTTGGGGGAGGGCAATGAGCAGTTCTTC
CASSLGEGNEQFF
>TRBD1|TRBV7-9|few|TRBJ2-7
TGTGCCAGCAGCTCCAGGACAGGGAGGCACGAGCAGTACTTC
CASSSRTGRHEQYF
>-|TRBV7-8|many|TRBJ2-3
TGTGCCAGCAGGGGACTCAACACAGATACGCAGTATTTT
CASRGLNTDTQYF
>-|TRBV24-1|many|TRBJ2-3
TGTGCCACCAGTGATTTGGGGGGGGCCTCAGATACGCAGTATTTT
CATSDLGGASDTQYF
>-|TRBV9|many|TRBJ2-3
TGTGCCAGCAGCGTAGGAACAGATACGCAGTATTTT
CASSVGTDTQYF
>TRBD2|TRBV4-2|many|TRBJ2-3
TGTGCCAGCAGCCAAGACATTGGGGGGGAAGATACGCAGTATTTT
CASSQDIGGEDTQYF
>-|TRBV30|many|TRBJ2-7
TGTGCCTGGAGTGTCGCACACCCCTACGAGCAGTACTTC
CAWSVAHPYEQYF
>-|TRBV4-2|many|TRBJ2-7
TGTGCCAGCAGCCAAGCGGGAGTGGGAGAGCAGTACTTC
CASSQAGVGEQYF
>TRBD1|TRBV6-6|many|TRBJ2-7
TGTGCCAGCAGAAAACAGGGGGCGTCCTACGAGCAGTACTTC
CASRKQGASYEQYF
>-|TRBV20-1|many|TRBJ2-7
TGCAGTGCTAGGGCGCCGTCGGGCGGCTACGAGCAGTACTTC
CSARAPSGGYEQYF
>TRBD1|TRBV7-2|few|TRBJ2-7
TGTGCCAGCAGCCTCGTCGGGACAGCCTACGAGCAGTACTTC
CASSLVGTAYEQYF
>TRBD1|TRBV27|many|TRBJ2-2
TGTGCCAGCAGTTCGACAGGGGGCTCGAACACCGGGGAGCTGTTTTTT
CASSSTGGSNTGELFF
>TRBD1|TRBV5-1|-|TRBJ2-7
TGCGCCAGCAGCTTGGAGGGGACAGGGCCCGACGAGCAGTACTTC
CASSLEGTGPDEQYF
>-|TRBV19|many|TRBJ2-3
TGTGCCAGTATTCGGACGGGAGAAGGTACGCAGTATTTT
CASIRTGEGTQYF
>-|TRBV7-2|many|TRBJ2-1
TGTGCCAGCAGCTTAAGGGCCTACAATGAGCAGTTCTTC
CASSLRAYNEQFF
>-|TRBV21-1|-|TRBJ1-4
TGTGCCAGCAGCAATAAGAGAGTGGGACAAAACGGAGAAAAACTGTTTTTT
CASSNKRVGQNGEKLFF
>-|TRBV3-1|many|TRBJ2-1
TGTGCCAGCAGCCAAGCCCTAGCGCGGTACAATGAGCAGTTCTTC
CASSQALARYNEQFF
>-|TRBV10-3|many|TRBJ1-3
TGTGCCACGATATCCTCTGGAAACACCATATATTTT
CATISSGNTIYF
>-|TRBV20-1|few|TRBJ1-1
TGCAGTGCTAGGGGGGCCGTGGGCAGGGGCATGAACACTGAAGCTTTCTTT
CSARGAVGRGMNTEAFF